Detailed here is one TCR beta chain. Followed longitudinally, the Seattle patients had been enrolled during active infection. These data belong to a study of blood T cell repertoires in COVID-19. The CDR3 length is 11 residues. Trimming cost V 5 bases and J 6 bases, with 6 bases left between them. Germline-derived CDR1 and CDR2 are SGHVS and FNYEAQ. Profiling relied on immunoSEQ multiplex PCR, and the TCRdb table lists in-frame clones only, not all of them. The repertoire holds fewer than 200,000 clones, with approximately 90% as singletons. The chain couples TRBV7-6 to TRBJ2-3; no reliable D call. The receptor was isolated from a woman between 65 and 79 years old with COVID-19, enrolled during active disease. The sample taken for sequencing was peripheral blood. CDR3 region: CASSPRDTQYF. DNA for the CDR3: TGTGCCAGCAGCCCTCGGGATACGCAGTATTTT.